This T cell receptor (beta chain) is drawn from a study of cytomegalovirus exposure and HLA in healthy donors. This CDR3 comprises 15 residues. V trimming: 5 bases; J trimming: 0 bases; junction bases outside the gene matches: 2. The V gene's germline CDR1 is SEHNR and CDR2 FQNEAQ (reference sequence). Both 60 Vbeta primers and 13 Jbeta primers went into the PCR. Repertoires were generated with immunoSEQ multiplex PCR, while TCRdb's copy carries only in-frame clones and drops some. Of some 220,000 clones listed, 85% to 90% are singletons. The sequenced sample consisted of PBMCs. This TCR came from a woman aged 18 to 35 in good health and CMV-seronegative. The genes are TRBV7-9 and TRBJ2-5, with TRBD2 matching 11 bases. Here the CDR3 DNA reads TGTGCCAGCAGCCTGGGACTAGCGGACCAAGAGACCCAGTACTTC. Amino acid sequence: CASSLGLADQETQYF.